This T cell receptor beta chain was documented in a study of shared T cell receptors in the human thymus. Data came from immunoSEQ multiplex PCR; TCRdb stores just in-frame clones and leaves some out. The repertoire holds 500,000 to 750,000 clones, with 70% to 90% as singletons. The CDR3 contains 19 residues. Germline CDR1 is SGHDN and CDR2 is FVKESK. J was trimmed by 2 bases and V by 0 bases; bases with no gene match: 11. A further study also used this sample, focusing on human thymus T cells. Per that study: Apparent skewing of V and J gene usage characterized both thymic and blood repertoires. Related research described strongly overlapping thymic repertoires in unrelated people.

Specimen: thymocytes. The receptor comes from a boy younger than two with a congenital heart defect. The chain uses TRBV14 and TRBJ2-3; 10 bases are a match to TRBD2. CDR3 protein: CASSQEASGRAFDTDTQYF. The CDR3 DNA follows: TGTGCCAGCAGCCAAGAGGCCAGCGGGAGGGCCTTCGACACAGATACGCAGTATTTT.